This passage covers 3 T cell receptor beta chains from one sample sequenced in a study of blood T cell repertoires in COVID-19. Sequencing used immunoSEQ multiplex PCR; TCRdb keeps in-frame clones, though not all of them. The sample lists some 240,000 clones, roughly 90% occurring once. Material: peripheral blood. The receptors were sampled from a man between 60 and 70 years old who had recovered from COVID-19.

The rearrangement uses TRBV2 and TRBJ2-5; tentatively, D is TRBD1 (5 bases). V dropped 8 bases and J dropped 7 bases, with 14 bases sitting between them. The CDR3 length is 12 residues. The germline gives CDR1 SNHLY, CDR2 FYNNEI. The CDR3 nucleotides read TGTGCCAGCTGCCTAGGGGTTGGGACCCAGTACTTC. It codes for CASCLGVGTQYF.

This chain connects TRBV6-5 to TRBJ1-1, with no clear D. Germline V gives CDR1 MNHEY, CDR2 SVGAGI. Trimming took 6 bases from V and 7 from J, leaving 18 bases between them. The CDR3 consists of 14 residues. The CDR3 here is CASSTRPQPLEAFF. The CDR3 nucleotides read TGTGCCAGCAGCACCAGACCACAGCCCCTTGAAGCTTTCTTT.

The chain has TRBV10-3 and TRBJ1-1; a weak D match, TRBD1 (5 bases). The CDR3 covers 13 residues. The germline V gene has CDR1 ENHRY and CDR2 SYGVKD. V lost 8 bases, J lost 3 bases, and 13 bases lay in between. CDR3 nucleotide sequence: TGTGCCATCGGCGATAGGGGCTACACTGAAGCTTTCTTT. It yields the protein CAIGDRGYTEAFF.